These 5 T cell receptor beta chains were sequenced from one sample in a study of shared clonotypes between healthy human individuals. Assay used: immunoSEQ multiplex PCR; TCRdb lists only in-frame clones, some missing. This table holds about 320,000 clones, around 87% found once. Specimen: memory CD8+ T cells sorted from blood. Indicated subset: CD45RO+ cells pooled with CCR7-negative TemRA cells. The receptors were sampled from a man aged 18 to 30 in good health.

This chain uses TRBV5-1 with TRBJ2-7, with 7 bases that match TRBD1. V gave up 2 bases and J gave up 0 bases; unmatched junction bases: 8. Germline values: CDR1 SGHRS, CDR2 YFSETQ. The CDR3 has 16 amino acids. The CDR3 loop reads CASSFIRAGGSYEQYF. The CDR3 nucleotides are TGCGCCAGCAGCTTCATCCGGGCAGGGGGCTCCTACGAGCAGTACTTC.

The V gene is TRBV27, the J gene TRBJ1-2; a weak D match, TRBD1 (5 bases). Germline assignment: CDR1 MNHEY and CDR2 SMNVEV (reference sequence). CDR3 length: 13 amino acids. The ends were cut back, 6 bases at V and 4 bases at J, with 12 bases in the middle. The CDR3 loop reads CASSEGKGYGYTF. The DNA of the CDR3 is TGTGCCAGCAGCGAGGGGAAGGGCTATGGCTACACCTTC.

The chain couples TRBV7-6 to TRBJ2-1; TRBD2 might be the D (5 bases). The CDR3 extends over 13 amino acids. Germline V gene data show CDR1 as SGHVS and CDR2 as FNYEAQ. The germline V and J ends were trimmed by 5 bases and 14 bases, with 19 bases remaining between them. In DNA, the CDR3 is TGTGCCAGCAGCCCTAACGTAGCGTCGCGGGAGTTCTTC. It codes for CASSPNVASREFF. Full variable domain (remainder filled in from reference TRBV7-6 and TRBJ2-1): GAGVSQSPRYKVTKRGQDVALRCDPISGHVSLYWYRQALGQGPEFLTYFNYEAQQDKSGLPNDRFSAERPEGSISTLTIQRTEQRDSAMYRCASSPNVASREFFGPGTRLTVL.

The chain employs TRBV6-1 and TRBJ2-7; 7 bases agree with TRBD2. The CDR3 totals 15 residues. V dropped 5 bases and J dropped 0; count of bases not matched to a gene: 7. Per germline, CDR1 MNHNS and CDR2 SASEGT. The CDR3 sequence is CASSPGGWSSYEQYF. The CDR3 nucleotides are TGTGCCAGCAGTCCCGGGGGGTGGAGCTCCTACGAGCAGTACTTC.

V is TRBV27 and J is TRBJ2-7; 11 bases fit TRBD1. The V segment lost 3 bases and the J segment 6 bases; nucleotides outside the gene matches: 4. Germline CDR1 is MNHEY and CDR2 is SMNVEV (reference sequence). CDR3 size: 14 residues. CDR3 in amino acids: CASSLGTGGFEQYF. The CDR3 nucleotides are TGTGCCAGCAGTTTGGGGACAGGGGGTTTCGAGCAGTACTTC.